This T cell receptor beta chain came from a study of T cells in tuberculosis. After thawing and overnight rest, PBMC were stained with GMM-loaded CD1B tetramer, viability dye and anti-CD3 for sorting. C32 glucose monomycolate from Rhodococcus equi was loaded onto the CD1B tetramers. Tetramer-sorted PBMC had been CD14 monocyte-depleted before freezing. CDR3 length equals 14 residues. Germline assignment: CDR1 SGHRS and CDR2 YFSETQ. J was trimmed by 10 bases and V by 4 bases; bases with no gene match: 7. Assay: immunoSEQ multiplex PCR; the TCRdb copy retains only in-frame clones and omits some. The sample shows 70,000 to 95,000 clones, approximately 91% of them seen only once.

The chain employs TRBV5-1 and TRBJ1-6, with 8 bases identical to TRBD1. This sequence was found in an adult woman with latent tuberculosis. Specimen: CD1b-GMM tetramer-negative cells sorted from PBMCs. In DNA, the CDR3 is TGCGCCAGCAGCCGAACAGGGGGAGAATCACCCCTCCACTTT. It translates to CASSRTGGESPLHF. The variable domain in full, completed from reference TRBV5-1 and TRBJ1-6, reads KAGVTQTPRYLIKTRGQQVTLSCSPISGHRSVSWYQQTPGQGLQFLFEYFSETQRNKGNFPGRFSGRQFSNSRSEMNVSTLELGDSALYLCASSRTGGESPLHFGNGTRLTVT.